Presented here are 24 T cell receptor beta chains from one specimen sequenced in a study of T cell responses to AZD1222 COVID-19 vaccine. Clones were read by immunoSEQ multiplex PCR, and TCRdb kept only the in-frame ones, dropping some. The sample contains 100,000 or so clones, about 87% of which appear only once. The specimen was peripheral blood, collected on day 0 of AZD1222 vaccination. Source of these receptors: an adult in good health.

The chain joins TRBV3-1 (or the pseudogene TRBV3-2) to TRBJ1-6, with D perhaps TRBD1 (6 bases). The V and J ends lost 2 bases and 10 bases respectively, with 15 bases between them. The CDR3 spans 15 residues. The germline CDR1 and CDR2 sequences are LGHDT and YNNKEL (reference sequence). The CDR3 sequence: CASSQSRWGLSPLHF. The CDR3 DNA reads TGTGCCAGCAGCCAATCAAGGTGGGGGCTGTCACCCCTCCACTTT.

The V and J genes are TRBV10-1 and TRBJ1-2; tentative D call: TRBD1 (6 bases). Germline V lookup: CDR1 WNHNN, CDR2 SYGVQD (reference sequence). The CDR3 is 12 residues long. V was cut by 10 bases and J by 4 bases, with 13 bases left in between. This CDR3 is CATPTGSYGYTF. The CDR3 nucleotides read TGCGCCACCCCGACAGGATCCTATGGCTACACCTTC.

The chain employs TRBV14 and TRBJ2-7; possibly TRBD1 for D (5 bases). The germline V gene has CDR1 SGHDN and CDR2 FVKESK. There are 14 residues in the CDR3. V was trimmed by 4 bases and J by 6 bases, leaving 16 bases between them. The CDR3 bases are TGTGCCAGCAGCCTTAGACAGTTCCTTACCGAGCAGTACTTC. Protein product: CASSLRQFLTEQYF.

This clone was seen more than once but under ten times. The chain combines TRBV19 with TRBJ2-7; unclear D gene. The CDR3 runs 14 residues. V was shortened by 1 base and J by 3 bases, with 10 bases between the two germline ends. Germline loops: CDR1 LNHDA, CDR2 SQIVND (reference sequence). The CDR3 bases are TGTGCCAGTAGTATAGGGCTGCGTTACTACGAGCAGTACTTC. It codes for CASSIGLRYYEQYF. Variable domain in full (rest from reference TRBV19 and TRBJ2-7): DGGITQSPKYLFRKEGQNVTLSCEQNLNHDAMYWYRQDPGQGLRLIYYSQIVNDFQKGDIAEGYSVSREKKESFPLTVTSAQKNPTAFYLCASSIGLRYYEQYFGPGTRLTVT.

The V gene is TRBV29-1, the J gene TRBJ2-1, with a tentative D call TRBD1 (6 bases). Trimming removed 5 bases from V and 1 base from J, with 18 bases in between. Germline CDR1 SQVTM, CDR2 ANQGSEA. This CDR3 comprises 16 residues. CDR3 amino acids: CSVHQGAGVSYNEQFF. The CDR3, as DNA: TGCAGCGTTCACCAAGGAGCAGGGGTGTCCTACAATGAGCAGTTCTTC.

As DNA, the CDR3 is TGTGCCAGCAAGGTGGTTAATTCCATATATTTT. It codes for CASKVVNSIYF. This sequence joins TRBV28 and TRBJ1-3; D unclear. The CDR3 runs to 11 residues. V shed 7 bases and J shed 11 bases, with 12 bases lying between them. The germline CDR1 and CDR2 sequences are MDHEN and SYDVKM. The full variable domain, rest sourced from reference TRBV28 and TRBJ1-3, is DVKVTQSSRYLVKRTGEKVFLECVQDMDHENMFWYRQDPGLGLRLIYFSYDVKMKEKGDIPEGYSVSREKKERFSLILESASTNQTSMYLCASKVVNSIYFGEGSWLTVV.

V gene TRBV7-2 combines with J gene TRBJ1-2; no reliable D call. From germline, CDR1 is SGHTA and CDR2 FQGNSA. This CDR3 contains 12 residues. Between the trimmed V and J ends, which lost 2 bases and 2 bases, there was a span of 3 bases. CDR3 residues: CASSLYNYGYTF. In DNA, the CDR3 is TGTGCCAGCAGCTTATACAACTATGGCTACACCTTC.

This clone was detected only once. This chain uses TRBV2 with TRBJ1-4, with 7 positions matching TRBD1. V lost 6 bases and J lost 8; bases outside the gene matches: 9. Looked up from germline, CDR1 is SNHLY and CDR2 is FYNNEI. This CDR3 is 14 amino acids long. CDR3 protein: CASRKQGLGEKLFF. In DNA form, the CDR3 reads TGTGCCAGCAGAAAACAGGGGTTAGGAGAAAAACTGTTTTTT.

The CDR3 region has the DNA TGTGCCAGCAGTTTTACCACGGGGTTAGGGGAAAAACTGTTTTTT. The encoded protein is CASSFTTGLGEKLFF. This chain links TRBV2 with TRBJ1-4; no reliable D call. CDR1 is SNHLY, CDR2 FYNNEI, per germline. V lost 5 bases and J lost 8, with 18 bases in between. There are 15 residues in the CDR3.

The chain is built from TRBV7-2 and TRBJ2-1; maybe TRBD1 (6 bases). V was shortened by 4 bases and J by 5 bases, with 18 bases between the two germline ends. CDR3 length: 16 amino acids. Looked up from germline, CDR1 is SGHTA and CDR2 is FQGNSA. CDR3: CASSSDVGALNNEQFF. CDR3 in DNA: TGTGCCAGCAGCTCGGATGTGGGGGCGCTTAACAATGAGCAGTTCTTC. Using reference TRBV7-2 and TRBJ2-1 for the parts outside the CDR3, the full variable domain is GAGVSQSPSNKVTEKGKDVELRCDPISGHTALYWYRQSLGQGLEFLIYFQGNSAPDKSGLPSDRFSAERTGGSVSTLTIQRTQQEDSAVYLCASSSDVGALNNEQFFGPGTRLTVL.

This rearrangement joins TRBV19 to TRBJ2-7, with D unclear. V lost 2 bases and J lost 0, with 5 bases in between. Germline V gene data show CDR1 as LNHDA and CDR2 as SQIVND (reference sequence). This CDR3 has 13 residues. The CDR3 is CASSIQSSYEQYF. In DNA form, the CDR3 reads TGTGCCAGTAGTATACAAAGCTCCTACGAGCAGTACTTC.

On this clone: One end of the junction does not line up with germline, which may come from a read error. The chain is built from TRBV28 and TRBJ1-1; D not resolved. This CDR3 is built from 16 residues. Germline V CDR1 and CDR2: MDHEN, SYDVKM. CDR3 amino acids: CASSLYSVPRDTEAFF. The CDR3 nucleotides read TGTGCCAGCAGCTTATACTCCGTCCCCCGGGACACTGAAGCTTTCTTT.

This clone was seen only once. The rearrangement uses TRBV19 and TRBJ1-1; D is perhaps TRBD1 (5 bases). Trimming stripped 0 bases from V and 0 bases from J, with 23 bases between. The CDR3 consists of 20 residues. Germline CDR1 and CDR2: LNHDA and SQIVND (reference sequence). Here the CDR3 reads CASSIDPLKGAYFVNTEAFF. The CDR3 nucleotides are TGTGCCAGTAGTATAGATCCCCTTAAAGGGGCATATTTCGTGAACACTGAAGCTTTCTTT. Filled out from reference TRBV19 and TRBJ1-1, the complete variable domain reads DGGITQSPKYLFRKEGQNVTLSCEQNLNHDAMYWYRQDPGQGLRLIYYSQIVNDFQKGDIAEGYSVSREKKESFPLTVTSAQKNPTAFYLCASSIDPLKGAYFVNTEAFFGQGTRLTVV.

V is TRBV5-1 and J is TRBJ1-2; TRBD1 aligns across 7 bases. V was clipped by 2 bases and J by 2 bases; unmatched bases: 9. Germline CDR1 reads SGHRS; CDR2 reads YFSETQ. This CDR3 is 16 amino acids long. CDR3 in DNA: TGCGCCAGCAGCTTTACTATCCGGGACAGCAACTATGGCTACACCTTC. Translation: CASSFTIRDSNYGYTF.

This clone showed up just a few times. CDR3 in amino acids: CASSLWQGAAGYTF. CDR3 nucleotides: TGCGCCAGCAGCTTGTGGCAGGGGGCAGCTGGCTACACCTTC. The chain combines TRBV5-1 with TRBJ1-2; TRBD1 matches at 8 bases. J lost 7 bases, V lost 1 base, and 6 bases had no gene match. The CDR3 runs to 14 residues. Germline V gene sequence: CDR1 SGHRS, CDR2 YFSETQ.

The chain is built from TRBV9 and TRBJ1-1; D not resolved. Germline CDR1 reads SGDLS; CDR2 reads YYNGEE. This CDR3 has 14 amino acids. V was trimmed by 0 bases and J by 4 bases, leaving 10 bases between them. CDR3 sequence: CASSVAPMGTEAFF. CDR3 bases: TGTGCCAGCAGCGTAGCCCCTATGGGCACTGAAGCTTTCTTT.

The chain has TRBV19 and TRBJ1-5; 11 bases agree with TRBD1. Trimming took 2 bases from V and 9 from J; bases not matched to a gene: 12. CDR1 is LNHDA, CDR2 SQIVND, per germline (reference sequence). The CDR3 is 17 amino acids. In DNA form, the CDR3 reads TGTGCCAGTAGTATACGCCGGGACAGGGGGACCTCGTCGCCCCAGCATTTT. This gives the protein CASSIRRDRGTSSPQHF.

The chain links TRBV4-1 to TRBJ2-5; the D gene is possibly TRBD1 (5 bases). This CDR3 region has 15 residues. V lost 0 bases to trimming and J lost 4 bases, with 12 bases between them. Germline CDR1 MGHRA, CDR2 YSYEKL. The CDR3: CASSQDRGRSETQYF. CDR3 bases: TGCGCCAGCAGCCAAGATAGGGGCCGGTCAGAGACCCAGTACTTC.

The CDR3 DNA is TGTGCCAGCAGACCCCCCAGGGATTCGTCCTACGAGCAGTACTTC. Residues: CASRPPRDSSYEQYF. The chain combines TRBV6-5 with TRBJ2-7; D perhaps matches TRBD1 (5 bases). V lost 6 bases and J lost 1, with 16 bases in between. The CDR3 loop spans 15 amino acids. Germline CDR1 reads MNHEY; CDR2 reads SVGAGI.

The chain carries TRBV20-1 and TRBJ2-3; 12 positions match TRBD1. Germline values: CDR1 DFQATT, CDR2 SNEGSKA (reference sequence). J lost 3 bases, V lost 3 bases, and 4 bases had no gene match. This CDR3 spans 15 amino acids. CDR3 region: CSASSGQGATDTQYF. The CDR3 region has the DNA TGCAGTGCTAGTTCGGGACAGGGGGCTACAGATACGCAGTATTTT.

This CDR3 is CASSITTGAYGYTF. CDR3 DNA: TGTGCCAGCAGTATAACGACAGGCGCCTATGGCTACACCTTC. The rearrangement joins TRBV2 to TRBJ1-2; D possibly corresponds to TRBD1 (6 bases). V was pared by 5 bases and J by 4 bases, with 14 bases between. The CDR3 is 14 amino acids. Germline lookup yields CDR1 SNHLY and CDR2 FYNNEI.

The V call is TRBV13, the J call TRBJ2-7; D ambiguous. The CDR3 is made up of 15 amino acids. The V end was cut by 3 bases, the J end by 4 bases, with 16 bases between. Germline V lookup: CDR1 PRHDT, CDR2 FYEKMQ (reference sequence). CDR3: CASSFETLTYYEQYF. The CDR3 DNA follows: TGTGCCAGCAGCTTCGAGACCCTAACGTATTACGAGCAGTACTTC.

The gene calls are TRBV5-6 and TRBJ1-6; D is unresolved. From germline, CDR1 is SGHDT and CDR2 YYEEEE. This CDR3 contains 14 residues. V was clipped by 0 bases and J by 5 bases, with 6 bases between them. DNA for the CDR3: TGTGCCAGCAGCTTGGACAGAAATAATTCACCCCTCCACTTT. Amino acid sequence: CASSLDRNNSPLHF. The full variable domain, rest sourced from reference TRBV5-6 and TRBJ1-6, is DAGVTQSPTHLIKTRGQQVTLRCSPKSGHDTVSWYQQALGQGPQFIFQYYEEEERQRGNFPDRFSGHQFPNYSSELNVNALLLGDSALYLCASSLDRNNSPLHFGNGTRLTVT.

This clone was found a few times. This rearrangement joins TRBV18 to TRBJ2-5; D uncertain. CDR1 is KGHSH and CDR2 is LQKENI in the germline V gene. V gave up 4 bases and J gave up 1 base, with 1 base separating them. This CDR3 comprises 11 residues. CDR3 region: CASSRQETQYF. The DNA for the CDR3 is TGTGCCAGCTCACGCCAAGAGACCCAGTACTTC.